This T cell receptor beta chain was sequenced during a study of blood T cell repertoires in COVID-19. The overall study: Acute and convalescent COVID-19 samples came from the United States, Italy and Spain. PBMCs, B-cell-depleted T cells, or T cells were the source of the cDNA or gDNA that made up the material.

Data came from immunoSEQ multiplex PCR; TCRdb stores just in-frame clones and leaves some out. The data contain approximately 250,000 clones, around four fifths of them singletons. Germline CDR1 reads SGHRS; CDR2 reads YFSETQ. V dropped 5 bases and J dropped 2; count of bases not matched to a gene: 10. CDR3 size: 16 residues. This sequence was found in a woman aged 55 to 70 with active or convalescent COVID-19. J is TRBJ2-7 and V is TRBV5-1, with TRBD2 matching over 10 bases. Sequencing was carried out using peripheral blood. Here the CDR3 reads CASRVGVAGGAYEQYF. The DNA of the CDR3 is TGCGCCAGCAGGGTAGGGGTAGCGGGAGGAGCCTACGAGCAGTACTTC.